What follows are 2 T cell receptor beta chains derived from one specimen sequenced in a study of cytomegalovirus exposure and HLA in healthy donors. PCR employed 60 Vbeta and 13 Jbeta primers. Repertoires were generated with immunoSEQ multiplex PCR, while TCRdb's copy carries only in-frame clones and drops some. The data contain about 91,000 clones, roughly 86% of them singletons. Sequencing was done on a sample of PBMCs. The receptor source for this set is a young man in good health and CMV-seropositive.

The gene calls are TRBV7-8 and TRBJ1-1, with D possibly matching TRBD1 (6 bases). CDR3 length: 15 amino acids. Germline V gene data show CDR1 as SGHVS and CDR2 as FQNEAQ. V was shortened by 5 bases and J by 1 base, with 14 bases between the two germline ends. CDR3 sequence reads: CASSARTDKNTEAFF. The CDR3 coding sequence is TGTGCCAGCAGCGCCCGGACAGACAAGAACACTGAAGCTTTCTTT.

This clone was seen only once. The chain carries TRBV5-6 and TRBJ2-3; TRBD1 might be the D (5 bases). Deletions cut 4 bases from V and 0 bases from J, with 21 bases between. The CDR3 has 18 amino acids. Germline-derived CDR1 and CDR2 are SGHDT and YYEEEE. The CDR3, as DNA: TGTGCCAGCAGCCCATATTATATCCAGGGAAACAGCACAGATACGCAGTATTTT. Its protein is CASSPYYIQGNSTDTQYF.